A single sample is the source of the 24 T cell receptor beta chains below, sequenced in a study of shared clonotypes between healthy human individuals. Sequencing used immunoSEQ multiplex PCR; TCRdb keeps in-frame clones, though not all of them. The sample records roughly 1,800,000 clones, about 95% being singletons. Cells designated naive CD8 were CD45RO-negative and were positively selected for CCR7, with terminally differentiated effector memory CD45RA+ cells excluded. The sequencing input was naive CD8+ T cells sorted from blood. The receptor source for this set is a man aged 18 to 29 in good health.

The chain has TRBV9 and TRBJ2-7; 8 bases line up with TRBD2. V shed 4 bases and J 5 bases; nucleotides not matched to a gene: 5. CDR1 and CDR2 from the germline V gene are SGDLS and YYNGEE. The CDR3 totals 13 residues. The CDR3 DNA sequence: TGTGCCAGCAGCTCTGGGCGGGGGGACGAGCAGTACTTC. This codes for CASSSGRGDEQYF.

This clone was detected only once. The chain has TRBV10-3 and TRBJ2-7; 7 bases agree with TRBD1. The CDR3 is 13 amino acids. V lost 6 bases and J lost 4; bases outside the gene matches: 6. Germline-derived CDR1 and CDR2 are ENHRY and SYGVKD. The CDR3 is CAIRSGTEYEQYF. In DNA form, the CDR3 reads TGTGCCATCAGATCCGGGACAGAGTACGAGCAGTACTTC.

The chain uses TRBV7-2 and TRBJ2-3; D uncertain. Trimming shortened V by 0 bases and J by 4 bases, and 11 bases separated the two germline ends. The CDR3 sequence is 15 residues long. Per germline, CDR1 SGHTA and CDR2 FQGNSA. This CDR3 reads CASSLAVPPPDTQYF. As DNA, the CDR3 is TGTGCCAGCAGCTTAGCCGTACCGCCCCCAGATACGCAGTATTTT. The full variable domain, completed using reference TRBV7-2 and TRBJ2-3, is GAGVSQSPSNKVTEKGKDVELRCDPISGHTALYWYRQSLGQGLEFLIYFQGNSAPDKSGLPSDRFSAERTGGSVSTLTIQRTQQEDSAVYLCASSLAVPPPDTQYFGPGTRLTVL.

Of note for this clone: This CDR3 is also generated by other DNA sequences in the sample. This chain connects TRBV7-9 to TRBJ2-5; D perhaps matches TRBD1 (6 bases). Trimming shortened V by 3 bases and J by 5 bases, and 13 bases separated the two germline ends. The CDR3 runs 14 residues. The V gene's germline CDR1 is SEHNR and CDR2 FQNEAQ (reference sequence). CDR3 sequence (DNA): TGTGCCAGCAGCTTGGGGCAGGGGATGGAGACCCAGTACTTC. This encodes CASSLGQGMETQYF.

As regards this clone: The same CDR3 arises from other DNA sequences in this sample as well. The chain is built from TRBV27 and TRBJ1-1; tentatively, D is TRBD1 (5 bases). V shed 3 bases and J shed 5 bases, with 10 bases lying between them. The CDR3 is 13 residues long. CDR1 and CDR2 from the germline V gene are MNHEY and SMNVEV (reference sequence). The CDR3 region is CASSLGVGTEAFF. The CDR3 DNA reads TGTGCCAGCAGTTTGGGGGTTGGGACTGAAGCTTTCTTT.

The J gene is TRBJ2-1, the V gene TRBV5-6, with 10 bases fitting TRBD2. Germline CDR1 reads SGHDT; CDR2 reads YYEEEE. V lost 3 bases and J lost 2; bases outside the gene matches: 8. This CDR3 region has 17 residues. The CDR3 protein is CASSYEVSGGAYNEQFF. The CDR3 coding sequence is TGTGCCAGCAGCTATGAAGTCAGCGGGGGGGCCTACAATGAGCAGTTCTTC.

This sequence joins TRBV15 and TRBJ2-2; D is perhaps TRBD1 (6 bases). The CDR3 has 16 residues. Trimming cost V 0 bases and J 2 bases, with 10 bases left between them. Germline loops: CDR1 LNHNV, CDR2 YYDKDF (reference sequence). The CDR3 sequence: CATSRDGRGNTGELFF. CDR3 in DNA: TGTGCCACCAGCAGAGATGGCAGGGGTAACACCGGGGAGCTGTTTTTT.

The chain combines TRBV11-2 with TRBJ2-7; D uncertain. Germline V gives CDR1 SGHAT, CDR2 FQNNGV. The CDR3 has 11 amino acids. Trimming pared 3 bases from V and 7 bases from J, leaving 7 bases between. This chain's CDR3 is CASSFDREQYF. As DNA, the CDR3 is TGTGCCAGCAGCTTTGATCGTGAGCAGTACTTC.

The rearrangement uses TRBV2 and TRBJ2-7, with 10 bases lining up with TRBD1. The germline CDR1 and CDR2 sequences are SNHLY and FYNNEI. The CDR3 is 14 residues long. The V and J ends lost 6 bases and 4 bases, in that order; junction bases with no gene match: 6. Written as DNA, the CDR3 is TGTGCCAGCAGCGGGACAGGGGCTTTTTACGAGCAGTACTTC. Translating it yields CASSGTGAFYEQYF.

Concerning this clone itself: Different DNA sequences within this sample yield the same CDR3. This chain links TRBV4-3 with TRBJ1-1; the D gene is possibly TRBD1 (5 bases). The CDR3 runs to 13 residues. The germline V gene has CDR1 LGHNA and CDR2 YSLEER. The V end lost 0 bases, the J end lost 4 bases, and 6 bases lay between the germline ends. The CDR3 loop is CASSQDRGTEAFF. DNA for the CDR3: TGCGCCAGCAGCCAAGATAGGGGCACTGAAGCTTTCTTT.

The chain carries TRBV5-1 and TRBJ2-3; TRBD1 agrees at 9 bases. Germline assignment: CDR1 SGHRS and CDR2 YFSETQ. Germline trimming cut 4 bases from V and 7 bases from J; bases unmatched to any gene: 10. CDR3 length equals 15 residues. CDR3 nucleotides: TGCGCCAGCAGCCCCGAGATTACAGGGGGCTATACGCAGTATTTT. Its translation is CASSPEITGGYTQYF.

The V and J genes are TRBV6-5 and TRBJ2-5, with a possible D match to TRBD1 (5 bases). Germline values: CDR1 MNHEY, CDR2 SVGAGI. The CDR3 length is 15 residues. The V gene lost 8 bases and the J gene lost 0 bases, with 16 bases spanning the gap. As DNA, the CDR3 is TGTGCCAGCGACCTTTTGGGGCTCCACCAAGAGACCCAGTACTTC. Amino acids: CASDLLGLHQETQYF.

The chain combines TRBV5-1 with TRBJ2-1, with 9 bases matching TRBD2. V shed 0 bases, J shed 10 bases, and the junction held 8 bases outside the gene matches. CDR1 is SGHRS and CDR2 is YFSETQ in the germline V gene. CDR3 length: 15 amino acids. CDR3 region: CASSLASGIQGEQFF. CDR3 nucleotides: TGCGCCAGCAGCTTGGCTAGCGGGATCCAGGGGGAGCAGTTCTTC. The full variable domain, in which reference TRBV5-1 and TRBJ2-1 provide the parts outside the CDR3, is KAGVTQTPRYLIKTRGQQVTLSCSPISGHRSVSWYQQTPGQGLQFLFEYFSETQRNKGNFPGRFSGRQFSNSRSEMNVSTLELGDSALYLCASSLASGIQGEQFFGPGTRLTVL.

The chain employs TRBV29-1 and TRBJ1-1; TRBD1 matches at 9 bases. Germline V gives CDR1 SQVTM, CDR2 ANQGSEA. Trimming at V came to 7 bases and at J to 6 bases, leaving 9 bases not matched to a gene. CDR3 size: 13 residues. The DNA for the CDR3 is TGCAGCGCTCAGGAACAGGGGGCTTCTGAAGCTTTCTTT. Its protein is CSAQEQGASEAFF.

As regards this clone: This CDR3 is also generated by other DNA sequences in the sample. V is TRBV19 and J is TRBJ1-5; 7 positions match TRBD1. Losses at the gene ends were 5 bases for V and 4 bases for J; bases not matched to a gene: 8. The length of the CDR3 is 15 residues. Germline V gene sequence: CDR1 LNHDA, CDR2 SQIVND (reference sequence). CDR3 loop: CASSPRDRGNQPQHF. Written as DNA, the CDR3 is TGTGCCAGTAGTCCCCGGGACAGAGGTAATCAGCCCCAGCATTTT.

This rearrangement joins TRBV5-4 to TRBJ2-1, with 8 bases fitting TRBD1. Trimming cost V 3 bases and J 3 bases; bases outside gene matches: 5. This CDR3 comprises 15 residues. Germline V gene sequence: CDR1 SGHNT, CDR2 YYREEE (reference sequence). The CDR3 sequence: CASSSTGAFYNEQFF. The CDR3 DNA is TGTGCCAGCAGCTCGACAGGGGCTTTCTACAATGAGCAGTTCTTC. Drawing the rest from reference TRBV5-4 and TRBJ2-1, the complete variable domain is ETGVTQSPTHLIKTRGQQVTLRCSSQSGHNTVSWYQQALGQGPQFIFQYYREEENGRGNFPPRFSGLQFPNYSSELNVNALELDDSALYLCASSSTGAFYNEQFFGPGTRLTVL.

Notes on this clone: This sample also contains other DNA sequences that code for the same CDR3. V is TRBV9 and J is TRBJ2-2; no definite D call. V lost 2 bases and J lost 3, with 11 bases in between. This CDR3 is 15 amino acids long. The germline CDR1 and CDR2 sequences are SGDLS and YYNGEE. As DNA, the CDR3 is TGTGCCAGCAGCGTTGGTGGGCTGGACACCGGGGAGCTGTTTTTT. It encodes CASSVGGLDTGELFF.

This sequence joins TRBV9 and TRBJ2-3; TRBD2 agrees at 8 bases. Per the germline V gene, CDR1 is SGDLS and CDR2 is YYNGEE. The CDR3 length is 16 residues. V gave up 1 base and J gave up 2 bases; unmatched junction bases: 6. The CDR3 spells CASSVLTSGPTDTQYF. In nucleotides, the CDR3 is TGTGCCAGCAGCGTACTTACTAGCGGACCCACAGATACGCAGTATTTT.

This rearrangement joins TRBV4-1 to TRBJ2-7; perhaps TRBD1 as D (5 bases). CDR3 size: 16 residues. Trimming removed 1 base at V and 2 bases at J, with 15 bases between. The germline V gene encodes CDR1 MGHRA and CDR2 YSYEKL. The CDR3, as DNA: TGCGCCAGCAGCCAAGGCGTAGGGCAGGGTCCCTACGAGCAGTACTTC. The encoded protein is CASSQGVGQGPYEQYF.

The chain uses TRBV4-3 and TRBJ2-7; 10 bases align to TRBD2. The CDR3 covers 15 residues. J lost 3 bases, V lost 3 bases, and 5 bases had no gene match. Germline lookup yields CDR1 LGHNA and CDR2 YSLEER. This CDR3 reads CASSHASGSGYEQYF. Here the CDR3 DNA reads TGCGCCAGCAGCCACGCTAGCGGGAGCGGCTACGAGCAGTACTTC.

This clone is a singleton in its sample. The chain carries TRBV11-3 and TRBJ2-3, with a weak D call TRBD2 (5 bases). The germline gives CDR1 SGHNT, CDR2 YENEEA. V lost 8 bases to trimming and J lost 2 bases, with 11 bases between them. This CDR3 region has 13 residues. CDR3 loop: CASGLSPTDTQYF. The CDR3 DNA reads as TGTGCCAGCGGACTCTCCCCCACAGATACGCAGTATTTT. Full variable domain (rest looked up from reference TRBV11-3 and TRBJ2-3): EAGVVQSPRYKIIEKKQPVAFWCNPISGHNTLYWYLQNLGQGPELLIRYENEEAVDDSQLPKDRFSAERLKGVDSTLKIQPAELGDSAVYLCASGLSPTDTQYFGPGTRLTVL.

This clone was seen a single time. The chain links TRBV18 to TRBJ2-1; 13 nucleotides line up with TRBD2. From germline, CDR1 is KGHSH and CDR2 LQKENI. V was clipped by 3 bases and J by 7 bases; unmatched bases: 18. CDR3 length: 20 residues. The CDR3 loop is CASSPRAPVSTSGRENEQFF. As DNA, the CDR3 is TGTGCCAGCTCACCTCGTGCTCCCGTCTCCACTAGCGGGAGGGAAAATGAGCAGTTCTTC.

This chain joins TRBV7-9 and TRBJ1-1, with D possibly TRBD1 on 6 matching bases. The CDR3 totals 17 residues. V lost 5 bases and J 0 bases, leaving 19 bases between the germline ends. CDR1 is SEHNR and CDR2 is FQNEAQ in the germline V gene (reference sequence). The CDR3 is CASSPLTGEGMNTEAFF. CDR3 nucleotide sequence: TGTGCCAGCAGCCCATTGACAGGCGAGGGGATGAACACTGAAGCTTTCTTT.

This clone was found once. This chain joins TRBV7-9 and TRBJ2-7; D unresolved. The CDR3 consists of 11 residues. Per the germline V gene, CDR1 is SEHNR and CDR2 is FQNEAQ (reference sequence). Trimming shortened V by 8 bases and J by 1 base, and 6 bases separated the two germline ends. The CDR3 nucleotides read TGTGCCAGCGGGAATTCCTACGAGCAGTACTTC. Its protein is CASGNSYEQYF. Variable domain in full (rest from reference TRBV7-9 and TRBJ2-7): DTGVSQNPRHKITKRGQNVTFRCDPISEHNRLYWYRQTLGQGPEFLTYFQNEAQLEKSRLLSDRFSAERPKGSFSTLEIQRTEQGDSAMYLCASGNSYEQYFGPGTRLTVT.